This T cell receptor (beta chain) was documented in a study of Tregs in tolerant kidney transplant recipients. Thawed PBMCs were FACS-sorted into unstimulated CD4+CD25+CD127- regulatory T cells, CD4+CD25- non-regulatory cells, CD4 and CD8 cells. Regulatory T cells were sorted from thawed PBMCs rested overnight at 37°C with 200 IU/ml IL-2. Looked up from germline, CDR1 is KGHSH and CDR2 is LQKENI. The CDR3 loop spans 12 amino acids. The V and J ends lost 2 bases and 13 bases respectively, with 13 bases between them. Findings and caveats of the study: Validation in larger populations is needed because few patients were studied. Tregs expanded with activated donor B cells seemed most donor-specific.

Sequencing was performed with immunoSEQ multiplex PCR; in TCRdb, only in-frame clones are kept and a portion is missing. The data show around 19,000 clones, 82% seen once. A word on this clone: Its specificity is not known.

Sequenced input: Tregs from blood. The source of this sequence is a human donor in good health. The chain uses TRBV18 and TRBJ2-3; no firm D call. CDR3 loop: CASSPRRSQKYF. CDR3 nucleotide sequence: TGTGCCAGCTCACCAAGACGGTCACAAAAGTATTTT.